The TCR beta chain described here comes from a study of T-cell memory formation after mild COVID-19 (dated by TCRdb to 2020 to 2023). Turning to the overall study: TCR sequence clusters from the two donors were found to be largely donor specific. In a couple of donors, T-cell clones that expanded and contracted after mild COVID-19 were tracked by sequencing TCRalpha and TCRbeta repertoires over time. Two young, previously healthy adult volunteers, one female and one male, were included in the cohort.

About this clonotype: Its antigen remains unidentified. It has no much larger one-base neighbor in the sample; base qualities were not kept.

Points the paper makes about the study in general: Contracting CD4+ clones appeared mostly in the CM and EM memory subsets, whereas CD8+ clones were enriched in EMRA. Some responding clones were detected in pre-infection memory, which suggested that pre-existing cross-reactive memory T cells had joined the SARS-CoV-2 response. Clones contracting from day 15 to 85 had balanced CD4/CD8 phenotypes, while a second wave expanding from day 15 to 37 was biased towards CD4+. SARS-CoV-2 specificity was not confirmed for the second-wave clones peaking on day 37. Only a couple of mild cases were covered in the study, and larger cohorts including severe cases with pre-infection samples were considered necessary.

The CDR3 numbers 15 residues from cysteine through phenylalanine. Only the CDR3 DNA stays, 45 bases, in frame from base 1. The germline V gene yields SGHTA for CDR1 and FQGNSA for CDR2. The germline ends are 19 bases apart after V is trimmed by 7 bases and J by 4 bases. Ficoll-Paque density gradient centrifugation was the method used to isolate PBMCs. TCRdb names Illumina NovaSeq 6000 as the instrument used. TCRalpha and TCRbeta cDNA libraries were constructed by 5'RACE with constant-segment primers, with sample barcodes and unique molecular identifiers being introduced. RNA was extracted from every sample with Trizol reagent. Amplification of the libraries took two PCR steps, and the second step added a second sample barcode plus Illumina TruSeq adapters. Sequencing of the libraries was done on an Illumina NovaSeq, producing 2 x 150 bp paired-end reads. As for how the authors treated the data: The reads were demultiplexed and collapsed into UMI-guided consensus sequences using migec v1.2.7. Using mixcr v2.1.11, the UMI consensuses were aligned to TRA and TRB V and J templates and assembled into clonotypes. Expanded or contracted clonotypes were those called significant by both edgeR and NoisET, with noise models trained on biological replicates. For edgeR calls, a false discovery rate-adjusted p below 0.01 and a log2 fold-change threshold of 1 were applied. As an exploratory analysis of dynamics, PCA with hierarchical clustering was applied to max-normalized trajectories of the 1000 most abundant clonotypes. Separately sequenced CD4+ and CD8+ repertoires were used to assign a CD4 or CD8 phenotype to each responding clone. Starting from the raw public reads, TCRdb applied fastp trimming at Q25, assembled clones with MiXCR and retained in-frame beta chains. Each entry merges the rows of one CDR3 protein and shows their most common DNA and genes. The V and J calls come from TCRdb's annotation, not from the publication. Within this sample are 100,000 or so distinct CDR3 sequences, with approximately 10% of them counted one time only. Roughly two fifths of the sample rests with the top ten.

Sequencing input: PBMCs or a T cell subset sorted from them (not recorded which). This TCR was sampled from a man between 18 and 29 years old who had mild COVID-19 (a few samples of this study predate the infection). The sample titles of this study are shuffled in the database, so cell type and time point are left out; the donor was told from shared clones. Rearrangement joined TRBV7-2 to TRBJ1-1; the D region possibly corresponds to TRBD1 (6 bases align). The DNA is TGTGCCAGCAACCTCAACAGGGTTGGCAGCACTGAAGCTTTCTTT. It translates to CASNLNRVGSTEAFF.